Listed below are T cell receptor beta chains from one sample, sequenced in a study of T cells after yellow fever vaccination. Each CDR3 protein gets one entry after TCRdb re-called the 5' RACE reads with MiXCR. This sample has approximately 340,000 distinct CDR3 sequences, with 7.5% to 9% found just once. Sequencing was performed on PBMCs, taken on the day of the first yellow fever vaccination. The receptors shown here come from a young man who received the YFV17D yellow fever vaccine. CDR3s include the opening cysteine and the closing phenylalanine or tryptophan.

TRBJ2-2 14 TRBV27 CASSLAGSTGELFF
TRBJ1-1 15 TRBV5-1 CASSPQPGGDTEAFF
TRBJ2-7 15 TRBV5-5 CASSWGIRGTYEQYF
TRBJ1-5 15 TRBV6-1 CASRGRGGHNQPQHF
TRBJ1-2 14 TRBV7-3 CASSLGGANYGYTF
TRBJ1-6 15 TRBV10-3 CAITPQQGGNSPLHF
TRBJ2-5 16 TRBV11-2 CASSLPIGGQKETQYF
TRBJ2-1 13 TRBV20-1 CSASDSLYNEQFF
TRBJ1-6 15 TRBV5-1 CASSLVVKSNSPLHF
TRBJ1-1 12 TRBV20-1 CRTKSTGSKAFF
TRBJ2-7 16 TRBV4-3 CASSQGGRPGAYEQYF
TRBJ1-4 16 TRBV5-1 CASSLGSGATNEKLFF
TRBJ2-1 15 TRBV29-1 CSVDKSARGKNEQFF
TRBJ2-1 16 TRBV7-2 CASSSPVGRLYNEQFF
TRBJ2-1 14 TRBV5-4 CASSFGPGDNEQFF
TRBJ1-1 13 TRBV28 CASSLYRVGGAFF
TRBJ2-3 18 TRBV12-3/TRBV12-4 CASRDRTSGGAETDTQYF
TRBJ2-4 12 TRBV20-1 CSAPSGAHIQYF
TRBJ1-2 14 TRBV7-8 CASSLEAALRGYTF
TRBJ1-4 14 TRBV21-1 CASSGATVNEKLFF
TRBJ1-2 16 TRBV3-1 CASSQVRSDRVYGYTF
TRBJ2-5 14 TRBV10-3 CAISEEQGQETQYF
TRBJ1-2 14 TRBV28 CASRDRGFNYAYTF